This record covers a single TCR beta chain. Antigen: not known. This sample was taken from a study of T-cell memory formation after mild COVID-19. The overall study: TCR clusters were mostly donor specific. The study, taken as a whole, reports: Among CD4+ contracting clones, most were CM and EM, and CD8+ ones EMRA. Unconfirmed was the SARS-CoV-2 specificity of second-wave clones that peaked on day 37.

TCRdb recomputed calls from the 5' RACE reads with MiXCR, one row per CDR3 protein. The data contain about 140,000 distinct CDR3 sequences, 6% to 7% of them singletons. V shed 6 bases and J 3 bases; nucleotides not matched to a gene: 5. CDR1 is MNHEY, CDR2 SVGEGT, per germline. This CDR3 is built from 13 residues. The chain has TRBV6-2 or TRBV6-3 and TRBJ2-7; TRBD1 aligns across 7 bases. The receptor comes from an adult woman who had mild COVID-19 (a few samples of this study predate the infection). Cell type and time point are not known. Sequencing was carried out using PBMCs or a T cell subset sorted from them (not recorded which). The CDR3 nucleotides are TGTGCCAGCAGAAACCGGGACAGCTACGAGCAGTACTTC. Translation: CASRNRDSYEQYF.